The TCR beta chain under discussion was sequenced for a study of cytomegalovirus exposure and HLA in healthy donors. PCR was performed using 60 Vbeta and 13 Jbeta primers. Measured with immunoSEQ multiplex PCR; TCRdb has only the in-frame clones, and not every one. Among some 150,000 clones, approximately 80% were seen once, and the ten largest hold approximately 1.9%. CDR1 and CDR2 from the germline V gene are SEHNR and FQNEAQ (reference sequence). The CDR3 is made up of 14 amino acids. V lost 2 bases, J lost 7 bases, and 9 bases lay in between. The chain employs TRBV7-9 and TRBJ1-6; D perhaps matches TRBD1 (6 bases). This TCR was recovered from a woman aged 40 to 49 in good health and CMV-seronegative. The sequencing input was PBMCs. The CDR3 here is CASSLQGQNSPLHF. The CDR3 region has the DNA TGTGCCAGCAGCTTACAGGGGCAAAATTCACCCCTCCACTTT.